A single sample gave rise to the 25 T cell receptor beta chains below, sequenced in a study of cytomegalovirus exposure and HLA in healthy donors. Vbeta (60) and Jbeta (13) primers were used in the PCR. The repertoire was sequenced with immunoSEQ multiplex PCR; TCRdb's copy has only in-frame clones and lacks some. The sample shows 210,000 or so clones, roughly 80% of them seen only once. Sequencing was done on a sample of PBMCs. The receptors stem from a man aged 35 to 55 in good health and CMV-seronegative.

The chain links TRBV12-5 to TRBJ1-1, with 9 bases that match TRBD1. J was trimmed by 0 bases and V by 5 bases; bases with no gene match: 7. The germline V gene encodes CDR1 LGHNT and CDR2 FRNRAP. The CDR3 sequence is 16 residues long. The chain's CDR3 is CASGLQQGALNTEAFF. The DNA for the CDR3 is TGTGCTAGTGGTCTTCAACAGGGGGCCTTGAACACTGAAGCTTTCTTT.

The chain links TRBV6-1 to TRBJ2-2, with D perhaps TRBD2 (6 bases). The V and J ends lost 2 bases and 7 bases respectively, with 11 bases between them. CDR3 size: 14 residues. The germline gives CDR1 MNHNS, CDR2 SASEGT. CDR3 amino acids: CASSERSEGGELFF. CDR3 coding DNA: TGTGCCAGCAGTGAAAGGTCGGAGGGCGGGGAGCTGTTTTTT.

The table lists this clone with a few counts. The chain has TRBV7-2 and TRBJ1-2; D is unclear. V lost 4 bases, J lost 2 bases, and 11 bases lay in between. This CDR3 comprises 14 residues. Germline-derived CDR1 and CDR2 are SGHTA and FQGNSA. The CDR3 nucleotides read TGTGCCAGCAGCTCCTCGGGAGCCAACTATGGCTACACCTTC. The encoded protein is CASSSSGANYGYTF.

The rearrangement uses TRBV2 and TRBJ1-6; 10 positions agree with TRBD1. The V segment lost 6 bases and the J segment 7 bases; nucleotides outside the gene matches: 0. CDR1 SNHLY and CDR2 FYNNEI come from the germline V gene. This CDR3 is 13 amino acids long. The CDR3 DNA reads as TGTGCCAGCAGGGGACAGGGGAATTCACCCCTCCACTTT. Protein sequence: CASRGQGNSPLHF.

The V and J genes are TRBV30 and TRBJ2-1, with TRBD2 identical over 8 bases. The CDR3 runs 13 residues. Germline V CDR1 and CDR2: GTSNPN, SVGIG (reference sequence). The V segment lost 3 bases and the J segment 8 bases; nucleotides outside the gene matches: 6. The CDR3 region has the DNA TGTGCCTGGAGAGGGCGGGAGGTCTATGAGCAGTTCTTC. Amino acid sequence: CAWRGREVYEQFF.

This chain connects TRBV5-6 to TRBJ1-1; tentatively, D is TRBD1 (6 bases). CDR1 and CDR2 (germline): SGHDT, YYEEEE. The CDR3 is 12 amino acids. Trimming took 4 bases from V and 8 from J, leaving 12 bases between them. This CDR3 reads CASSVGRGEAFF. The CDR3 DNA follows: TGTGCCAGCAGCGTAGGGAGGGGGGAAGCTTTCTTT.

The chain joins TRBV7-9 to TRBJ1-1; tentative D call: TRBD1 (5 bases). The CDR3 contains 16 residues. V was clipped by 1 base and J by 5 bases, with 17 bases between them. Germline V gives CDR1 SEHNR, CDR2 FQNEAQ (reference sequence). CDR3 in amino acids: CASSLEIGRVRTEAFF. DNA of the CDR3: TGTGCCAGCAGCTTAGAAATCGGCAGGGTCAGAACTGAAGCTTTCTTT. Drawing the rest from reference TRBV7-9 and TRBJ1-1, the complete variable domain is DTGVSQNPRHKITKRGQNVTFRCDPISEHNRLYWYRQTLGQGPEFLTYFQNEAQLEKSRLLSDRFSAERPKGSFSTLEIQRTEQGDSAMYLCASSLEIGRVRTEAFFGQGTRLTVV.

The chain's CDR3 is CASSLVIGQGPGQGYTF. The DNA for the CDR3 is TGTGCCAGCAGCTTAGTGATCGGACAGGGCCCGGGCCAGGGCTACACCTTC. This chain joins TRBV7-8 and TRBJ1-2; TRBD1 aligns across 8 bases. The trim removed 1 base at V and 8 bases at J, leaving 15 bases unmatched. The CDR3 is made up of 17 amino acids. The germline V gene encodes CDR1 SGHVS and CDR2 FQNEAQ.

The gene calls are TRBV6-1 and TRBJ1-3; the match to TRBD1 covers 8 bases. After removal of 3 bases from V and 4 bases from J, the junction contained 11 bases not matched to a gene. Germline V CDR1 and CDR2: MNHNS, SASEGT. This CDR3 region has 17 residues. The CDR3: CASSDDGTGAAGNTIYF. In DNA, the CDR3 is TGTGCCAGCAGTGACGATGGGACAGGCGCCGCCGGAAACACCATATATTTT.

The chain links TRBV28 to TRBJ1-1, with a tentative D call TRBD1 (6 bases). Germline assignment: CDR1 MDHEN and CDR2 SYDVKM. V dropped 5 bases and J dropped 1 base, with 17 bases sitting between them. The length of the CDR3 is 16 residues. CDR3 DNA: TGTGCCAGCAGTAGACCGAGGGGGATAGCGAACACTGAAGCTTTCTTT. Protein product: CASSRPRGIANTEAFF.

The V and J genes are TRBV19 and TRBJ1-1; weak D call: TRBD1 (5 bases). Germline CDR1 is LNHDA and CDR2 is SQIVND (reference sequence). Trimming cost V 7 bases and J 4 bases, with 10 bases left between them. This CDR3 contains 12 residues. CDR3 residues: CASMEGFTEAFF. In DNA, the CDR3 is TGTGCCAGTATGGAGGGGTTCACTGAAGCTTTCTTT.

The DNA of the CDR3 is TGCAGCGTTGAAGATCGAGGAGGGGGCGCTAGTAACTATGGCTACACCTTC. Encoded protein: CSVEDRGGGASNYGYTF. The chain recombines TRBV29-1 with TRBJ1-2, with TRBD1 identical over 7 bases. V dropped 0 bases and J dropped 1; count of bases not matched to a gene: 11. This CDR3 is built from 17 residues. In germline, CDR1 is SQVTM, CDR2 ANQGSEA.

V gene TRBV19 combines with J gene TRBJ2-7; D is uncertain. Germline values: CDR1 LNHDA, CDR2 SQIVND (reference sequence). Trimming removed 5 bases at V and 6 bases at J, with 8 bases between. The CDR3 contains 11 residues. The CDR3 nucleotides read TGTGCCAGTAGTTTTAGTGGCGAGCAGTACTTC. Residues: CASSFSGEQYF.

The V and J genes are TRBV5-1 and TRBJ2-1; 13 bases line up with TRBD2. The V gene's germline CDR1 is SGHRS and CDR2 YFSETQ. V dropped 2 bases and J dropped 0; count of bases not matched to a gene: 8. The CDR3 is made up of 19 amino acids. The CDR3 nucleotides read TGCGCCAGCAGCTTCCTCGGGACTAGCGGGATTAGCTCCTACAATGAGCAGTTCTTC. Its protein is CASSFLGTSGISSYNEQFF.

The table lists this clone with a few counts. The chain has TRBV6-6 and TRBJ2-1, with TRBD1 as a possible D gene (6 bases). The CDR3 consists of 14 residues. Trimming removed 2 bases at V and 4 bases at J, with 9 bases between. Germline V gives CDR1 MNHNY, CDR2 SVGAGI (reference sequence). The CDR3 loop reads CASSYTGQYNEQFF. DNA of the CDR3: TGTGCCAGCAGTTACACTGGACAGTACAATGAGCAGTTCTTC.

The CDR3 loop reads CASSLGLAGVVVSEQFF. In nucleotides, the CDR3 is TGCGCCAGCAGCCTCGGACTAGCGGGAGTTGTTGTAAGTGAGCAGTTCTTC. The rearrangement uses TRBV4-1 and TRBJ2-1; TRBD2 matches at 13 bases. This CDR3 spans 17 amino acids. Trimming removed 4 bases from V and 9 bases from J; junction bases left unmatched: 12. Germline V lookup: CDR1 MGHRA, CDR2 YSYEKL.

The V gene is TRBV6-5, the J gene TRBJ1-3; 8 bases match TRBD1. This CDR3 comprises 15 residues. Trimming took 5 bases from V and 4 from J; bases not matched to a gene: 7. CDR1 and CDR2 from the germline V gene are MNHEY and SVGAGI. The DNA of the CDR3 is TGTGCCAGCAGTACTACAGGGGGTGGAGGAAACACCATATATTTT. This gives the protein CASSTTGGGGNTIYF.

The V gene is TRBV7-2, the J gene TRBJ2-5, with 9 bases aligning to TRBD2. The CDR3 has 16 residues. Germline CDR1 and CDR2: SGHTA and FQGNSA. The trim removed 6 bases at V and 5 bases at J, leaving 13 bases unmatched. In DNA form, the CDR3 reads TGTGCCAGCAGTTCAGGACTAGCGAGGGGAGGGGAGACCCAGTACTTC. Its translation: CASSSGLARGGETQYF.

The CDR3: CASRHRVLEDTQYF. CDR3 bases: TGTGCCAGCAGGCACCGGGTCCTTGAGGATACGCAGTATTTT. This sequence joins TRBV6-1 and TRBJ2-3, with D hard to call. The germline V gene encodes CDR1 MNHNS and CDR2 SASEGT. Trimming removed 6 bases from V and 6 bases from J, with 16 bases in between. CDR3 length: 14 residues.

This sequence joins TRBV18 and TRBJ2-2; weak D call: TRBD1 (5 bases). Germline V gene lookup returns CDR1 KGHSH and CDR2 LQKENI. CDR3 length: 14 residues. The V and J ends lost 3 bases and 4 bases respectively, with 9 bases between them. The CDR3 loop reads CASSPQGITGELFF. CDR3 coding DNA: TGTGCCAGCTCACCCCAGGGTATCACCGGGGAGCTGTTTTTT.

This rearrangement joins TRBV7-8 to TRBJ2-1, with TRBD1 identical over 9 bases. There are 14 residues in the CDR3. In germline, CDR1 is SGHVS, CDR2 FQNEAQ. Trimming removed 7 bases from V and 4 bases from J; junction bases left unmatched: 5. The CDR3 nucleotides read TGTGCCAGCAACCGGGACAGGGCGTACAATGAGCAGTTCTTC. Amino acids: CASNRDRAYNEQFF.

V is TRBV10-3 and J is TRBJ2-7, with 11 bases aligning to TRBD2. The V and J ends lost 2 bases and 2 bases, in that order; junction bases with no gene match: 11. This CDR3 contains 18 residues. The germline V gene encodes CDR1 ENHRY and CDR2 SYGVKD. CDR3: CAISEVAGGPLGTYEQYF. CDR3 nucleotide sequence: TGTGCCATCAGTGAGGTAGCGGGAGGGCCCTTAGGGACCTACGAGCAGTACTTC.

This chain uses TRBV5-1 with TRBJ1-1; possible D gene TRBD1, 6 bases. Germline loops: CDR1 SGHRS, CDR2 YFSETQ. V dropped 6 bases and J dropped 6 bases, with 15 bases sitting between them. The CDR3 is 13 amino acids. CDR3 bases: TGCGCCAGCACAGGGCCAGGGGCCGCTGAAGCTTTCTTT. Protein: CASTGPGAAEAFF.

The CDR3 region is CASSSAGEQPQHF. The CDR3 region has the DNA TGTGCCAGCAGCTCCGCAGGGGAGCAGCCCCAGCATTTT. This chain connects TRBV5-6 to TRBJ1-5; possibly TRBD1 for D (6 bases). The CDR3 runs to 13 residues. Trimming stripped 3 bases from V and 7 bases from J, with 11 bases between. In germline, CDR1 is SGHDT, CDR2 YYEEEE.

The rearrangement joins TRBV5-1 to TRBJ2-1, with 11 bases that match TRBD2. Germline CDR1 SGHRS, CDR2 YFSETQ. After removal of 4 bases from V and 8 bases from J, the junction contained 8 bases not matched to a gene. The CDR3 is 15 residues long. The CDR3 DNA follows: TGCGCCAGCAGCCAACTAGCGGGAGCGGCCCATGAGCAGTTCTTC. It is translated as CASSQLAGAAHEQFF.